One sample yielded the 15 T cell receptor beta chains listed below, sequenced in a study of T cells in Graves' hyperthyroidism and ophthalmopathy. Amplified TCR beta CDR3 regions derived from RNA transcripts. The TCR CDR3 first-round RT-PCR relied on the HTBI primer set. TCRdb ran MiXCR on the multiplex PCR reads and lists one entry per CDR3 protein. This sample has about 580,000 distinct CDR3 sequences, with approximately 15% found just once. The sequencing sample was made of blood. The receptors stem from a woman in her thirties with Graves' hyperthyroidism that later progressed to Graves' ophthalmopathy.

This clonotype was counted only a few times. V is TRBV6-1 and J is TRBJ1-4, with 7 bases matching TRBD1. Germline CDR1 reads MNHNS; CDR2 reads SASEGT. V was clipped by 6 bases and J by 8 bases; unmatched bases: 9. This CDR3 has 14 residues. This CDR3 reads CASRIRGGDEKLFF. Written as DNA, the CDR3 is TGTGCCAGCAGGATCAGAGGGGGCGACGAAAAACTGTTTTTT.

The CDR3 DNA sequence: TGCGCCAGCAGCCCTGGGACGCCGCGGTACAATGAGCAGTTCTTC. It encodes CASSPGTPRYNEQFF. This rearrangement joins TRBV5-1 to TRBJ2-1; D could derive from TRBD1 or TRBD2 (5 bases each). V was trimmed by 4 bases and J by 4 bases, leaving 15 bases between them. This CDR3 region has 15 residues. The germline V gene has CDR1 SGHRS and CDR2 YFSETQ.

This clonotype occurred many times. The chain carries TRBV11-3 and TRBJ1-1; D unclear. V was trimmed by 1 base and J by 2 bases, leaving 11 bases between them. The CDR3 spans 15 residues. Germline V CDR1 and CDR2: SGHNT, YENEEA. The CDR3 region has the DNA TGTGCCAGCAGCTTAGCTTGGGAAGATAACACTGAAGCTTTCTTT. Translation gives CASSLAWEDNTEAFF.

This clonotype was picked up many times. The chain employs TRBV28 and TRBJ2-3, with a weak D call TRBD1 (6 bases). The V gene's germline CDR1 is MDHEN and CDR2 SYDVKM. The germline V and J ends were trimmed by 5 bases and 7 bases, with 16 bases remaining between them. The CDR3 spans 14 residues. This CDR3 reads CASSRRTAYNTQYF. The CDR3 bases are TGTGCCAGCAGTCGTAGGACAGCTTACAATACGCAGTATTTT.

This clonotype has at least ten counts. Here the CDR3 DNA reads TGTGCCACCAGCACCAGACAGGGGTGGAACACTGAAGCTTTCTTT. Protein sequence: CATSTRQGWNTEAFF. The rearrangement links TRBV15 to TRBJ1-1; 8 bases fit TRBD1. In germline, CDR1 is LNHNV, CDR2 YYDKDF (reference sequence). Germline trimming cut 4 bases from V and 1 base from J; bases unmatched to any gene: 5. The CDR3 spans 15 residues.

This clonotype showed up just a few times. The chain couples TRBV29-1 to TRBJ2-3, with D hard to call. CDR3 size: 12 residues. Per the germline V gene, CDR1 is SQVTM and CDR2 is ANQGSEA. V was trimmed by 2 bases and J by 0 bases, leaving 3 bases between them. This CDR3 reads CSVEQSTDTQYF. The DNA of the CDR3 is TGCAGCGTTGAACAAAGCACAGATACGCAGTATTTT.

The genes are TRBV6-1 and TRBJ1-5; 7 bases match TRBD1. This CDR3 comprises 13 residues. The trim removed 7 bases at V and 6 bases at J, leaving 6 bases unmatched. CDR1 and CDR2 (germline): MNHNS, SASEGT. The DNA for the CDR3 is TGTGCCAGCACTATCCAGGGGGGTCAGCCCCAGCATTTT. Translating gives CASTIQGGQPQHF.

Ten or more counts support this clonotype. The gene calls are TRBV24-1 and TRBJ2-3; D is possibly TRBD2 (6 bases). Germline CDR1 KGHDR, CDR2 SFDVKD. The length of the CDR3 is 15 residues. The V end lost 7 bases, the J end lost 4 bases, and 17 bases lay between the germline ends. The CDR3 reads CATSGGPGNADTQYF. The DNA for the CDR3 is TGTGCCACCAGCGGGGGTCCGGGGAATGCAGATACGCAGTATTTT.

The sample holds many counts of this clonotype. The CDR3 spells CASSPQGGFNYGYTF. In DNA, the CDR3 is TGTGCCAGCAGTCCACAGGGTGGCTTCAACTATGGCTACACCTTC. The V call is TRBV28, the J call TRBJ1-2, with a tentative D call TRBD1 (6 bases). The germline V gene has CDR1 MDHEN and CDR2 SYDVKM. CDR3 length: 15 residues. The V end was cut by 5 bases, the J end by 2 bases, with 15 bases between.

This clonotype was seen repeatedly, ten times or more. The rearrangement links TRBV20-1 to TRBJ1-6; D ambiguous. Germline loops: CDR1 DFQATT, CDR2 SNEGSKA (reference sequence). V was clipped by 2 bases and J by 5 bases, with 7 bases between them. The CDR3 totals 13 residues. The CDR3 loop is CSARSIHNSPLHF. In DNA, the CDR3 is TGCAGTGCTAGAAGCATCCATAATTCACCCCTCCACTTT.

This clonotype was recorded at least ten times. This rearrangement joins TRBV7-9 to TRBJ1-2; TRBD1 agrees at 7 bases. Germline values: CDR1 SEHNR, CDR2 FQNEAQ (reference sequence). The CDR3 has 13 amino acids. The J segment lost 7 bases and the V segment lost 5 bases, leaving 7 bases of the junction unmatched. CDR3 region: CASSHDRDLGYTF. The CDR3 coding sequence is TGTGCCAGCAGCCATGACAGGGATCTTGGCTACACCTTC.

This clonotype was seen at least ten times. The rearrangement uses TRBV11-1 and TRBJ1-1, with a tentative D call TRBD1 (5 bases). CDR1 is SGHAT and CDR2 is FQDESV in the germline V gene (reference sequence). V lost 7 bases and J lost 0, with 18 bases in between. CDR3 length: 16 residues. CDR3 in DNA: TGTGCCAGCACTAGAGGGGTCGGGTCCATGAACACTGAAGCTTTCTTT. This encodes CASTRGVGSMNTEAFF.

This clonotype was seen only a few times. The chain carries TRBV9 and TRBJ1-1; no clear D. CDR1 is SGDLS and CDR2 is YYNGEE in the germline V gene. CDR3 length: 12 residues. Trimming pared 0 bases from V and 3 bases from J, leaving 3 bases between. The chain's CDR3 is CASSVGHTEAFF. DNA of the CDR3: TGTGCCAGCAGCGTAGGGCACACTGAAGCTTTCTTT.

This clonotype was detected many times. CDR3 sequence: CASEGNTGELFF. In DNA form, the CDR3 reads TGTGCCAGCGAAGGGAACACCGGGGAGCTGTTTTTT. J is TRBJ2-2 and V is TRBV3-1; no definite D call. Looked up from germline, CDR1 is LGHDT and CDR2 is YNNKEL (reference sequence). Between the trimmed V and J ends, which lost 8 bases and 1 base, there was a span of 5 bases. The CDR3 runs to 12 residues.

This clonotype was counted many times. J is TRBJ1-1 and V is TRBV3-1; no reliable D call. The CDR3 runs to 15 residues. Germline values: CDR1 LGHDT, CDR2 YNNKEL (reference sequence). V lost 3 bases, J lost 2 bases, and 13 bases lay in between. CDR3 DNA sequence: TGTGCCAGCAGCCATTGGATCGACCGAAACACTGAAGCTTTCTTT. It translates to CASSHWIDRNTEAFF.